This entry features one T cell receptor (beta chain) sequence. This CDR3 is also generated by other DNA sequences in the sample. Original analysis: From reference gene primer amplification, estimates of nucleated cell counts were derived. The assay was immunoSEQ multiplex PCR, and TCRdb's table has in-frame clones only and misses some. V and J calls and clone size follow that table, whereas D and trimming were derived from the DNA. The table lists roughly 240,000 clones, just under 90% of them singletons, with 0.87% in the top ten. The source of the sample is a study of blood T cell repertoires in COVID-19. Background on the study: Acute-phase and convalescent COVID-19 samples originated in the United States, Italy and Spain. In each case, the material was cDNA or gDNA derived from T cells, B-cell-depleted T cells, or PBMCs.

The CDR3 has 15 residues. Per the germline V gene, CDR1 is SGHTA and CDR2 is FQGTGA. With V trimmed by 5 bases and J by 4 bases, 5 bases remained unmatched. Participant age was roughly 18 to 100 years, and participants resided in fewer than 25 US areas. The chain combines TRBV7-3 with TRBJ2-1; TRBD2 matches 10 bases. Sample: PBMCs or T cells enriched from blood (not recorded which). The clonotype comes from a man aged 50-59 years who had been exposed to COVID-19. In nucleotides, the CDR3 is TGTGCCAGCAGCCCAACTAGCGGGACTTACAATGAGCAGTTCTTC. Residues: CASSPTSGTYNEQFF.